This passage covers 17 T cell receptor beta chains from one sample sequenced in a study of regulatory T cells in long-lasting Graves disease. Investigators prepared the TCR beta libraries by applying iRepertoire HTBI primers and Arm-PCR of CDR3 regions. MiXCR, run by TCRdb on the multiplex PCR reads, gives a single entry per CDR3 protein. The repertoire holds about 620,000 distinct CDR3 sequences, with about 16% as singletons. The time point here: newly diagnosed GD, antithyroid drugs for less than 3 months. PBMCs provided the RNA from which the TCR library was made. This same sample was also taken into another study, of T cells in Graves' hyperthyroidism and ophthalmopathy.

The material was peripheral blood mononuclear cells (PBMCs), obtained at new diagnosis, from a patient treated with antithyroid drugs. These receptors all come from a young woman with Graves disease.

This clonotype was seen more than once but under ten times. Here the CDR3 reads CASSRPVSASTDTQYF. CDR3 sequence (DNA): TGTGCCAGCAGCCGTCCGGTAAGCGCGAGCACAGATACGCAGTATTTT. V gene TRBV3-1 combines with J gene TRBJ2-3; D gene ambiguous. The CDR3 has 16 residues. Germline CDR1 and CDR2: LGHDT and YNNKEL (reference sequence). With 4 bases removed from V and 0 bases from J, the gap between germline ends came to 14 bases.

This clonotype has just a few counts. The V call is TRBV7-6, the J call TRBJ2-5; D is tentatively TRBD1 or TRBD2 (6 bases each). V lost 5 bases and J 0 bases, leaving 25 bases between the germline ends. The CDR3 runs to 19 residues. In germline, CDR1 is SGHVS, CDR2 FNYEAQ. The CDR3 nucleotides read TGTGCCAGCAGCACGGCCGGCGGGACGAAGGGGGACTACCAAGAGACCCAGTACTTC. It is translated as CASSTAGGTKGDYQETQYF.

The genes are TRBV6-2 or TRBV6-3 and TRBJ1-5, with 8 bases lining up with TRBD1. In germline, CDR1 is MNHEY, CDR2 SVGEGT. With 4 bases clipped from V and 4 bases from J, the junction kept 9 bases outside the gene matches. This CDR3 comprises 16 residues. The CDR3 DNA reads as TGTGCCAGCAGTTGGGTCGCAGGGGGCTCTAATCAGCCCCAGCATTTT. Encoded protein: CASSWVAGGSNQPQHF.

This clonotype was detected many times. The rearrangement joins TRBV11-2 to TRBJ2-7; D is perhaps TRBD1 (5 bases). This CDR3 is built from 14 residues. CDR1 and CDR2 (germline): SGHAT, FQNNGV. With 7 bases removed from V and 2 bases from J, the gap between germline ends came to 15 bases. In nucleotides, the CDR3 is TGTGCCAGCACCCCTAGAAACAGGCCCTACGAGCAGTACTTC. Amino acids: CASTPRNRPYEQYF.

The V and J genes are TRBV9 and TRBJ2-7; 7 positions agree with TRBD1. This CDR3 region has 18 residues. The V gene end was trimmed by 0 bases and the J gene end by 0 bases; junction bases not matched to a gene: 12. Germline V gene lookup returns CDR1 SGDLS and CDR2 YYNGEE. CDR3 region: CASSVVGIGGQSSYEQYF. CDR3 sequence (DNA): TGTGCCAGCAGCGTAGTAGGGATAGGGGGCCAGAGCTCCTACGAGCAGTACTTC.

This clonotype was recorded a few times. V is TRBV5-1 and J is TRBJ2-5; 7 positions match TRBD1. Germline assignment: CDR1 SGHRS and CDR2 YFSETQ. The V and J ends lost 4 bases and 5 bases, in that order; junction bases with no gene match: 14. The CDR3 sequence is 16 residues long. In DNA, the CDR3 is TGCGCCAGCAGCCTAAAGACAGGGATCCTTAGGGAGACCCAGTACTTC. It specifies CASSLKTGILRETQYF. The whole variable domain, remainder taken from reference TRBV5-1 and TRBJ2-5, is KAGVTQTPRYLIKTRGQQVTLSCSPISGHRSVSWYQQTPGQGLQFLFEYFSETQRNKGNFPGRFSGRQFSNSRSEMNVSTLELGDSALYLCASSLKTGILRETQYFGPGTRLLVL.

The chain recombines TRBV30 with TRBJ2-7, with unresolved D. Germline V gene lookup returns CDR1 GTSNPN and CDR2 SVGIG (reference sequence). V was trimmed by 0 bases and J by 0 bases, leaving 12 bases between them. CDR3 length: 15 residues. CDR3 bases: TGTGCCTGGAGTGTACGTAGCAGGAGCTCCTACGAGCAGTACTTC. Protein sequence: CAWSVRSRSSYEQYF.

The rearrangement links TRBV7-8 to TRBJ1-1, with D perhaps TRBD1 (5 bases). Trimming pared 5 bases from V and 4 bases from J, leaving 20 bases between. The germline CDR1 and CDR2 sequences are SGHVS and FQNEAQ. This CDR3 has 16 amino acids. The DNA of the CDR3 is TGTGCCAGCAGCAGAAACACACAGGAGCTGTTCACTGAAGCTTTCTTT. It is translated as CASSRNTQELFTEAFF.

This clonotype came up many times. V and J are TRBV12-3 or TRBV12-4 and TRBJ2-3; D is ambiguous. The CDR3 length is 16 residues. V shed 3 bases and J shed 0 bases, with 13 bases lying between them. CDR3 coding DNA: TGTGCCAGCAGTTTCCGGGTACTTGCTAGCACAGATACGCAGTATTTT. Translating it yields CASSFRVLASTDTQYF.

In its sample, this clonotype was seen a few times. This chain joins TRBV3-1 and TRBJ1-4, with 8 bases matching TRBD1. CDR3 length: 12 residues. J was trimmed by 10 bases and V by 6 bases; bases with no gene match: 4. Germline lookup yields CDR1 LGHDT and CDR2 YNNKEL (reference sequence). The CDR3 DNA reads as TGTGCCAGCAGAGACACAGGGGGAAAACTGTTTTTT. It specifies CASRDTGGKLFF.

The V gene is TRBV27, the J gene TRBJ2-7, with 15 bases lining up with TRBD2. Germline V gives CDR1 MNHEY, CDR2 SMNVEV (reference sequence). Trimming removed 7 bases from V and 2 bases from J; junction bases left unmatched: 12. The CDR3 sequence is 18 residues long. The CDR3 sequence: CASNAGTSGRIWTYEQYF. DNA of the CDR3: TGTGCCAGCAATGCCGGGACTAGCGGGAGGATATGGACCTACGAGCAGTACTTC.

The chain carries TRBV28 and TRBJ2-5; possibly TRBD1 or TRBD2 for D (7 bases each). The CDR3 covers 14 residues. V dropped 6 bases and J dropped 6 bases, with 17 bases sitting between them. Germline CDR1 and CDR2: MDHEN and SYDVKM. CDR3 nucleotide sequence: TGTGCCAGCAGCGGGGGAGGGGGCTCGAAGACCCAGTACTTC. It yields the protein CASSGGGGSKTQYF.

This clonotype was recorded a few times. V gene TRBV9 combines with J gene TRBJ1-2, with D hard to call. Germline-derived CDR1 and CDR2 are SGDLS and YYNGEE. The length of the CDR3 is 14 residues. The V end lost 7 bases, the J end lost 6 bases, and 19 bases lay between the germline ends. CDR3 coding DNA: TGTGCCAGCCCCCTCGGCGAACCTGGGGATGGCTACACCTTC. This codes for CASPLGEPGDGYTF.

This clonotype was found many times. This chain uses TRBV12-3 or TRBV12-4 with TRBJ1-5; 7 positions match TRBD1. CDR3 size: 16 residues. V lost 5 bases, J lost 7 bases, and 14 bases stayed unmatched. The CDR3 is CASSPQAGGMGQPQHF. CDR3 DNA: TGTGCCAGCAGTCCCCAAGCAGGGGGTATGGGCCAGCCCCAGCATTTT.

The rearrangement links TRBV20-1 to TRBJ2-7; possibly TRBD1 for D (6 bases). This CDR3 region has 14 residues. The germline gives CDR1 DFQATT, CDR2 SNEGSKA (reference sequence). Trimming removed 5 bases from V and 3 bases from J, with 17 bases in between. In nucleotides, the CDR3 is TGCAGTGCTGCCCGGGACACCAGTCACTACGAGCAGTACTTC. Encoded protein: CSAARDTSHYEQYF.

Ten or more counts support this clonotype. This sequence joins TRBV15 and TRBJ1-6, with a tentative D call TRBD1 (5 bases). This CDR3 is 12 amino acids long. V lost 10 bases and J 8 bases, leaving 12 bases between the germline ends. Germline V gives CDR1 LNHNV, CDR2 YYDKDF (reference sequence). CDR3 loop: CASGGVDSPLHF. The CDR3 DNA reads as TGTGCCAGTGGGGGGGTGGATTCACCCCTCCACTTT.

There are a few counts of this clonotype. The rearrangement links TRBV19 to TRBJ1-2; 7 nucleotides align to TRBD1. CDR3 length: 15 residues. After removal of 5 bases from V and 4 bases from J, the junction contained 10 bases not matched to a gene. CDR1 and CDR2 (germline): LNHDA, SQIVND (reference sequence). The CDR3 nucleotides read TGTGCCAGTAGTGTCAGTTCGACAGGGACCTATGGCTACACCTTC. Amino acid sequence: CASSVSSTGTYGYTF.